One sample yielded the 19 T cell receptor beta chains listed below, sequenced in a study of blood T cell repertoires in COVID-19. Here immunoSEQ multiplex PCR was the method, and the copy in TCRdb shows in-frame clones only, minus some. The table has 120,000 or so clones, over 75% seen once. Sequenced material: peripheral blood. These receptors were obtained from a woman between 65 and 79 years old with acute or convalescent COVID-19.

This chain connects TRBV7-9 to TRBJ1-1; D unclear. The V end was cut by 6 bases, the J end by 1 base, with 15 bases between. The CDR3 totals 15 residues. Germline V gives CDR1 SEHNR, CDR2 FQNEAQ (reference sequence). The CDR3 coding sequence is TGTGCCAGCAGTTCGGACTTAAGCCCGAACACTGAAGCTTTCTTT. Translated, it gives CASSSDLSPNTEAFF. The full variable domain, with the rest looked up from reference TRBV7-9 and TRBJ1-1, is DTGVSQNPRHKITKRGQNVTFRCDPISEHNRLYWYRQTLGQGPEFLTYFQNEAQLEKSRLLSDRFSAERPKGSFSTLEIQRTEQGDSAMYLCASSSDLSPNTEAFFGQGTRLTVV.

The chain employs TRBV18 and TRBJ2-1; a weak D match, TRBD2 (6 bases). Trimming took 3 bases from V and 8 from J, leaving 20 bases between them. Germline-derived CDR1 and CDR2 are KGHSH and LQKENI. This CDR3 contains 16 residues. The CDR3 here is CASSPRAAGAGDEQFF. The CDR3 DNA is TGTGCCAGCTCACCGCGGGCAGCGGGCGCCGGGGATGAGCAGTTCTTC. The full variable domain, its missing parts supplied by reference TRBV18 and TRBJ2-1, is NAGVMQNPRHLVRRRGQEARLRCSPMKGHSHVYWYRQLPEEGLKFMVYLQKENIIDESGMPKERFSAEFPKEGPSILRIQQVVRGDSAAYFCASSPRAAGAGDEQFFGPGTRLTVL.

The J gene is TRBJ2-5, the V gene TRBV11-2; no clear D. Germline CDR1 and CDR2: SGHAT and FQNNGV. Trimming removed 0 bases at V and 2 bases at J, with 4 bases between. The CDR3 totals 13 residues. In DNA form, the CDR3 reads TGTGCCAGCAGCTTAGAACGGCAAGAGACCCAGTACTTC. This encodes CASSLERQETQYF.

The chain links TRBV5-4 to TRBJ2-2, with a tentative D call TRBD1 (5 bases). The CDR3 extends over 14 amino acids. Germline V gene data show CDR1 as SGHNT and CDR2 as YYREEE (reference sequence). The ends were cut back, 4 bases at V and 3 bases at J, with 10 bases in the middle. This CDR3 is CASSADTDTGELFF. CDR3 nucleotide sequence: TGTGCCAGCAGCGCGGACACCGACACCGGGGAGCTGTTTTTT.

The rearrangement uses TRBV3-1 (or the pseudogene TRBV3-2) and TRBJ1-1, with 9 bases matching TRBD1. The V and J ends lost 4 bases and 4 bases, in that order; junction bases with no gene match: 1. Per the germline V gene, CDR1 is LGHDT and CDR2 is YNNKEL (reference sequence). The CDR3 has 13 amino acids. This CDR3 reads CASSRGQGTEAFF. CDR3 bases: TGTGCCAGCAGCCGGGGACAGGGCACTGAAGCTTTCTTT.

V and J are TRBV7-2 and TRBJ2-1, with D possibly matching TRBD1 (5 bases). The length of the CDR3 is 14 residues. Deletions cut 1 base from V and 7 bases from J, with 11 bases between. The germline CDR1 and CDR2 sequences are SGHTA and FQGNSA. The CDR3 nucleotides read TGTGCCAGCAGCTTAGTCAGGGCCCCAAATGAGCAGTTCTTC. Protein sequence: CASSLVRAPNEQFF.

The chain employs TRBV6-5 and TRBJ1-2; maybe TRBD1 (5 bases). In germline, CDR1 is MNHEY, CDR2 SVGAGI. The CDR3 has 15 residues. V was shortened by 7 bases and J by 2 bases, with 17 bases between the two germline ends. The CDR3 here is CASTTGAQGNYGYTF. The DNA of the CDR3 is TGTGCCAGCACCACTGGGGCCCAGGGCAACTATGGCTACACCTTC.

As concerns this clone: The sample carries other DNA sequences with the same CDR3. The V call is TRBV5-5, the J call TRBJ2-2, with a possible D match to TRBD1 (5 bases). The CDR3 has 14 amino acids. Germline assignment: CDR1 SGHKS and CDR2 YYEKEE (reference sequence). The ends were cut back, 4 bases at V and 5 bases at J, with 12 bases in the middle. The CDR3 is CASSQPTDTGELFF. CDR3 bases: TGTGCCAGCAGCCAACCGACAGATACCGGGGAGCTGTTTTTT. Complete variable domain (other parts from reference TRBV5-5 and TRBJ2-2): DAGVTQSPTHLIKTRGQQVTLRCSPISGHKSVSWYQQVLGQGPQFIFQYYEKEERGRGNFPDRFSARQFPNYSSELNVNALLLGDSALYLCASSQPTDTGELFFGEGSRLTVL.

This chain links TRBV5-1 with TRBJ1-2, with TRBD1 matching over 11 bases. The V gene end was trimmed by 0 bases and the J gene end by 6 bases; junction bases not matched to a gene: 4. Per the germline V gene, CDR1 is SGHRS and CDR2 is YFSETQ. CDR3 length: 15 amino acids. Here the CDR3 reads CASSLAGQGADGYTF. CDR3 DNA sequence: TGCGCCAGCAGCTTGGCCGGACAGGGGGCTGATGGCTACACCTTC.

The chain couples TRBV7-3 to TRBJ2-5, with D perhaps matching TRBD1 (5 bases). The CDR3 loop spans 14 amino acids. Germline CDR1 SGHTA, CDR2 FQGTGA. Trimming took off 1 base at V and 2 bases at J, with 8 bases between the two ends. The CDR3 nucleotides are TGTGCCAGCAGCTTAAGCGCAGGGCAAGAGACCCAGTACTTC. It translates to CASSLSAGQETQYF. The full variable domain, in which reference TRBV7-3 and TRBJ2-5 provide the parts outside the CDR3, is GAGVSQTPSNKVTEKGKYVELRCDPISGHTALYWYRQSLGQGPEFLIYFQGTGAADDSGLPNDRFFAVRPEGSVSTLKIQRTERGDSAVYLCASSLSAGQETQYFGPGTRLLVL.

The CDR3 sequence: CASSLGQGAYEQYF. The DNA for the CDR3 is TGCGCCAGCAGCTTGGGACAGGGGGCTTACGAGCAGTACTTC. The chain employs TRBV5-1 and TRBJ2-7; the match to TRBD1 covers 10 bases. This CDR3 has 14 amino acids. After removal of 0 bases from V and 4 bases from J, the junction contained 1 base not matched to a gene. Per the germline V gene, CDR1 is SGHRS and CDR2 is YFSETQ. The whole variable domain, filled in from reference TRBV5-1 and TRBJ2-7, reads KAGVTQTPRYLIKTRGQQVTLSCSPISGHRSVSWYQQTPGQGLQFLFEYFSETQRNKGNFPGRFSGRQFSNSRSEMNVSTLELGDSALYLCASSLGQGAYEQYFGPGTRLTVT.

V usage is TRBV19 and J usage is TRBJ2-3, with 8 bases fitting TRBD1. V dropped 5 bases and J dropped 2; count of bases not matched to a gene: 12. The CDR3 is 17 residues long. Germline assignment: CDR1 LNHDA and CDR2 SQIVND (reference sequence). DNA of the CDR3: TGTGCCAGTAGTGAAAGGTCGTGGACAGGGACCACAGATACGCAGTATTTT. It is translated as CASSERSWTGTTDTQYF.

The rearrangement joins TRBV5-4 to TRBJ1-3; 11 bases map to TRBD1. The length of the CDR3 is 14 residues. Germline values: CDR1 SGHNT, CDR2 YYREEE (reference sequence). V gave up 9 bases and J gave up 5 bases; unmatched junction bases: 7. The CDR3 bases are TGTGCCACAGGACAGGGGGCTTTTAGAAACACCATATATTTT. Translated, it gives CATGQGAFRNTIYF.

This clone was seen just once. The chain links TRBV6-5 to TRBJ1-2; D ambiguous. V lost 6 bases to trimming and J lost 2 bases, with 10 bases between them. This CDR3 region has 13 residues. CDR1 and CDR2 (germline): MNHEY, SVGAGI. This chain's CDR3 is CASSLQQNYGYTF. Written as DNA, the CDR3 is TGTGCCAGCAGCCTACAGCAAAACTATGGCTACACCTTC.

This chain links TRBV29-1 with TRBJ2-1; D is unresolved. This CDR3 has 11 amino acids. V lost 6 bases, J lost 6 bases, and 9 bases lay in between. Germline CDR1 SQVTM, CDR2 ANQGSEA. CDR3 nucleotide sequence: TGCAGCGTGCGTGACTTCAATGAGCAGTTCTTC. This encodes CSVRDFNEQFF.

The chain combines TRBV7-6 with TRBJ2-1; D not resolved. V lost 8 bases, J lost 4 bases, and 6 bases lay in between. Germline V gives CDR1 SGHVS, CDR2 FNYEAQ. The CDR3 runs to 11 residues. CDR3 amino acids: CASSIYNEQFF. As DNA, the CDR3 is TGTGCCAGCTCCATTTACAATGAGCAGTTCTTC.

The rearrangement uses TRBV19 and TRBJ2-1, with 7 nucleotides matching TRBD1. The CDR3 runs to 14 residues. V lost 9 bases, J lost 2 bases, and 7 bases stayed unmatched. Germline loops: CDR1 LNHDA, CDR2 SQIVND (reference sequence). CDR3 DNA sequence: TGTGCCAGCTGCCGGGACAGCGCCTACAATGAGCAGTTCTTC. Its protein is CASCRDSAYNEQFF.

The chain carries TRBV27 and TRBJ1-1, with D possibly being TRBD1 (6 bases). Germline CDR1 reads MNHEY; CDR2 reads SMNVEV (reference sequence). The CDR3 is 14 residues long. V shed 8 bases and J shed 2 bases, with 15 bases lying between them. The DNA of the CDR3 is TGTGCCAGCTCCCGTCAGGGGTTCAACACTGAAGCTTTCTTT. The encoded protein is CASSRQGFNTEAFF.

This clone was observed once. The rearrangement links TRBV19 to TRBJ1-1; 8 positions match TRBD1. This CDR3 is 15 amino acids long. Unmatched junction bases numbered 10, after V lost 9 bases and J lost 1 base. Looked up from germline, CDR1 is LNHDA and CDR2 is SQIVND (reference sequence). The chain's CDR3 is CASERQGLRNTEAFF. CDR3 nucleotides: TGTGCCAGCGAAAGACAGGGGTTGAGGAACACTGAAGCTTTCTTT.